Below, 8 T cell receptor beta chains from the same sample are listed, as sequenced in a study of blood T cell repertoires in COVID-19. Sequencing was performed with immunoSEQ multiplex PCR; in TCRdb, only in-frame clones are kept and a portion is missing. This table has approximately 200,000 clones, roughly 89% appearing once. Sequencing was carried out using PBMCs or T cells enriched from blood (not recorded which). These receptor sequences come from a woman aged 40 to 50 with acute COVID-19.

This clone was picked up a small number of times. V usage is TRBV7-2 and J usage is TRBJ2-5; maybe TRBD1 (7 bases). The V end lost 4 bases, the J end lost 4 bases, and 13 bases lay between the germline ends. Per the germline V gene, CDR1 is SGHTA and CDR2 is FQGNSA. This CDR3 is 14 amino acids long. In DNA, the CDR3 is TGTGCCAGCAGCTCCAGGGGGGCGGGAGAGACCCAGTACTTC. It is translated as CASSSRGAGETQYF.

The DNA of the CDR3 is TGTGCCAGCAGCTTAGGGGAGACAGGGGGCCCCTACAATGAGCAGTTCTTC. As protein: CASSLGETGGPYNEQFF. The chain couples TRBV7-8 to TRBJ2-1, with 10 bases aligning to TRBD1. Germline CDR1 is SGHVS and CDR2 is FQNEAQ. This CDR3 spans 17 amino acids. J was trimmed by 2 bases and V by 1 base; bases with no gene match: 5.

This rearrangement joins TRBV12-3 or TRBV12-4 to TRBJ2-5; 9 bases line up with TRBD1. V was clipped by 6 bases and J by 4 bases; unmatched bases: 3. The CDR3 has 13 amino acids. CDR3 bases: TGTGCCAGCAGCCTGGACAGGGGAGAGACCCAGTACTTC. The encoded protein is CASSLDRGETQYF.

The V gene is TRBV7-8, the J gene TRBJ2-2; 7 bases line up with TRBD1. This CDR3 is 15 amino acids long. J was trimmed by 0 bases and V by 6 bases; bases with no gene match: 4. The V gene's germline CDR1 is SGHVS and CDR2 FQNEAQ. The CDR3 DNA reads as TGTGCCAGCAGTCCCGGGACAGCGAACACCGGGGAGCTGTTTTTT. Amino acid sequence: CASSPGTANTGELFF.

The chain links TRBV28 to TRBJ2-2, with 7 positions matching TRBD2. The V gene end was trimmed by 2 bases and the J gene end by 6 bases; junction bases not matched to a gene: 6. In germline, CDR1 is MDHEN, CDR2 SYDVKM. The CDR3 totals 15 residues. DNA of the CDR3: TGTGCCAGCAGTTTAGCGGGGGACGGTCCCGGGGAGCTGTTTTTT. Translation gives CASSLAGDGPGELFF.

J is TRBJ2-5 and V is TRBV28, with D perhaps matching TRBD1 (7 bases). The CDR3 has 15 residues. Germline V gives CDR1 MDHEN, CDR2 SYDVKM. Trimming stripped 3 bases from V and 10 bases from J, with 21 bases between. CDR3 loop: CASSFGGTARRDQYF. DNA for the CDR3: TGTGCCAGCAGTTTCGGAGGGACAGCCCGTCGGGACCAGTACTTC.

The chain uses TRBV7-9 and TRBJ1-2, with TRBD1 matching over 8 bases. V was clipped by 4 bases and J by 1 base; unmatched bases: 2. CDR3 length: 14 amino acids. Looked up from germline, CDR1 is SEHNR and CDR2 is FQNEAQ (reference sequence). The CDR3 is CASSWTGSNYGYTF. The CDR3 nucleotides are TGTGCCAGCAGCTGGACAGGGAGTAACTATGGCTACACCTTC.

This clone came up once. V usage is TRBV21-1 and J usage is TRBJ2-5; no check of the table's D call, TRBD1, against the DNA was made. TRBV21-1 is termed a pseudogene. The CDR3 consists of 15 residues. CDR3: CASSNLSRAVETQYF. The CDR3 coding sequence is TGTGCCAGCAGCAACTTAAGCAGGGCCGTTGAGACCCAGTACTTC.